Below, 31 T cell receptor beta chains from the same sample are listed, as sequenced in a study of T cells in Graves' hyperthyroidism and ophthalmopathy. Amplified regions were TCR beta CDR3 sequences from RNA transcripts. Primed by the HTBI set, a first-round RT-PCR was run on the TCR CDR3. In TCRdb, the multiplex PCR reads were re-called with MiXCR into one record per CDR3 protein. The sample carries under 700,000 distinct CDR3 sequences, about half recorded once. Sample: peripheral blood or thyroid tissue (not recorded which). The receptors derive from a young woman with Graves' hyperthyroidism.

The genes are TRBV24-1 and TRBJ1-4, with D maybe TRBD1 (6 bases). Germline assignment: CDR1 KGHDR and CDR2 SFDVKD. The CDR3 covers 13 residues. CDR3 loop: CAPPQGPGEKLFF. CDR3 sequence (DNA): TGTGCACCCCCGCAGGGGCCGGGGGAAAAACTGTTTTTT.

The table lists this clonotype with many counts. V is TRBV7-9 and J is TRBJ2-5, with TRBD1 identical over 10 bases. Germline CDR1 and CDR2: SEHNR and FQNEAQ (reference sequence). The CDR3 sequence is 15 residues long. Unmatched junction bases numbered 6, after V lost 5 bases and J lost 3 bases. CDR3 coding DNA: TGTGCCAGCAGCCAACCGGACAGGGGGGAAGAGACCCAGTACTTC. This translates into CASSQPDRGEETQYF. Full variable domain (remainder filled in from reference TRBV7-9 and TRBJ2-5): DTGVSQNPRHKITKRGQNVTFRCDPISEHNRLYWYRQTLGQGPEFLTYFQNEAQLEKSRLLSDRFSAERPKGSFSTLEIQRTEQGDSAMYLCASSQPDRGEETQYFGPGTRLLVL.

The genes are TRBV25-1 and TRBJ1-2; a weak D match, TRBD1 (5 bases). This CDR3 has 13 amino acids. Per germline, CDR1 MGHDK and CDR2 SYGVNS. CDR3 protein: CARVKQGNYGYTF. In DNA, the CDR3 is TGTGCTAGAGTTAAGCAGGGAAACTATGGCTACACCTTC.

The V and J genes are TRBV2 and TRBJ1-4; 10 nucleotides match TRBD1. Germline CDR1 and CDR2: SNHLY and FYNNEI. V was clipped by 8 bases and J by 6 bases; unmatched bases: 3. The CDR3 contains 13 residues. As DNA, the CDR3 is TGTGCCAGCCCCGGGACAGGGGATGAAAAACTGTTTTTT. Encoded protein: CASPGTGDEKLFF.

This clonotype was recorded at least ten times. V gene TRBV20-1 combines with J gene TRBJ1-2; D not resolved. Germline V gene sequence: CDR1 DFQATT, CDR2 SNEGSKA (reference sequence). This CDR3 is built from 11 residues. In DNA form, the CDR3 reads TGCCTTGGGAGGACGAGCTATGGCTACACCTTC. This gives the protein CLGRTSYGYTF.

This clonotype was observed many times. This rearrangement joins TRBV7-9 to TRBJ1-2; no definite D call. There are 12 residues in the CDR3. Germline V lookup: CDR1 SEHNR, CDR2 FQNEAQ (reference sequence). Trimming removed 5 bases from V and 8 bases from J, with 12 bases in between. The CDR3 nucleotides read TGTGCCAGCAGCCCCAACATGGAAGGCTACACCTTC. Amino acid sequence: CASSPNMEGYTF.

This clonotype was counted at least ten times. As DNA, the CDR3 is TGTGCCAGCAGCTTGGACAGGGGAAGAGGCGAGCAGTACTTC. Amino acid sequence: CASSLDRGRGEQYF. The chain uses TRBV7-8 and TRBJ2-7; TRBD1 aligns across 9 bases. V was clipped by 3 bases and J by 6 bases; unmatched bases: 6. The CDR3 contains 14 residues. CDR1 and CDR2 from the germline V gene are SGHVS and FQNEAQ.

This clonotype was detected only a few times. V and J are TRBV19 and TRBJ1-1; the match to TRBD1 covers 7 bases. With 7 bases clipped from V and 4 bases from J, the junction kept 9 bases outside the gene matches. Germline lookup yields CDR1 LNHDA and CDR2 SQIVND (reference sequence). The length of the CDR3 is 14 residues. The CDR3 protein is CASTLNRGGTEAFF. In DNA, the CDR3 is TGTGCCAGTACCCTGAACAGGGGTGGCACTGAAGCTTTCTTT.

This clonotype was seen a few times. The gene calls are TRBV5-1 and TRBJ1-4, with 7 positions matching TRBD1. Germline V gene sequence: CDR1 SGHRS, CDR2 YFSETQ. This CDR3 has 15 amino acids. The trim removed 4 bases at V and 5 bases at J, leaving 8 bases unmatched. The CDR3 loop is CASSPDREVNEKLFF. CDR3 nucleotide sequence: TGCGCCAGCAGCCCCGACAGGGAAGTCAATGAAAAACTGTTTTTT.

This chain uses TRBV2 with TRBJ1-5; 12 positions match TRBD1. Trimming took 10 bases from V and 5 from J; bases not matched to a gene: 18. Germline V gives CDR1 SNHLY, CDR2 FYNNEI. The CDR3 extends over 18 amino acids. This CDR3 is CATREGEGTGGLDQPQHF. CDR3 coding DNA: TGTGCCACCCGAGAAGGGGAGGGGACAGGGGGCTTAGATCAGCCCCAGCATTTT.

This chain connects TRBV19 to TRBJ1-5; D remains unclear. The germline CDR1 and CDR2 sequences are LNHDA and SQIVND (reference sequence). The CDR3 length is 15 residues. Trimming took off 5 bases at V and 6 bases at J, with 17 bases between the two ends. CDR3 in amino acids: CASSPWAGVGQPQHF. Here the CDR3 DNA reads TGTGCCAGTAGTCCTTGGGCAGGTGTTGGTCAGCCCCAGCATTTT. The whole variable domain, remainder taken from reference TRBV19 and TRBJ1-5, is DGGITQSPKYLFRKEGQNVTLSCEQNLNHDAMYWYRQDPGQGLRLIYYSQIVNDFQKGDIAEGYSVSREKKESFPLTVTSAQKNPTAFYLCASSPWAGVGQPQHFGDGTRLSIL.

This clonotype was counted ten times or more. The chain has TRBV24-1 and TRBJ2-5; no clear D. V was trimmed by 3 bases and J by 0 bases, leaving 7 bases between them. In germline, CDR1 is KGHDR, CDR2 SFDVKD. There are 14 residues in the CDR3. The CDR3 sequence is CATSDRRNQETQYF. CDR3 coding DNA: TGTGCCACCAGTGATCGCAGAAACCAAGAGACCCAGTACTTC.

The V and J genes are TRBV20-1 and TRBJ2-5, with D perhaps matching TRBD2 (5 bases). V lost 6 bases to trimming and J lost 0 bases, with 11 bases between them. Germline V gene lookup returns CDR1 DFQATT and CDR2 SNEGSKA (reference sequence). The CDR3 has 13 residues. As DNA, the CDR3 is TGCAGTGCAACGGCTAGCAACCAAGAGACCCAGTACTTC. This translates into CSATASNQETQYF.

This clonotype was seen many times. The chain carries TRBV10-3 and TRBJ1-1, with D possibly matching TRBD1 (6 bases). The CDR3 spans 13 residues. The V end lost 6 bases, the J end lost 5 bases, and 13 bases lay between the germline ends. Germline V gene sequence: CDR1 ENHRY, CDR2 SYGVKD. This CDR3 reads CAIRDTGRTEAFF. The CDR3 coding sequence is TGTGCCATCAGGGACACAGGGAGGACTGAAGCTTTCTTT.

The chain employs TRBV19 and TRBJ1-1; unclear D gene. Germline V gene data show CDR1 as LNHDA and CDR2 as SQIVND (reference sequence). V dropped 5 bases and J dropped 4 bases, with 14 bases sitting between them. The CDR3 extends over 14 amino acids. CDR3 amino acids: CASSLRYIGTEAFF. DNA for the CDR3: TGTGCCAGTAGTCTCAGATATATCGGCACTGAAGCTTTCTTT.

The J gene is TRBJ2-5, the V gene TRBV7-2, with D possibly TRBD1 on 5 matching bases. V lost 4 bases, J lost 5 bases, and 14 bases lay in between. The CDR3 totals 14 residues. Germline V gene sequence: CDR1 SGHTA, CDR2 FQGNSA. The CDR3 nucleotides are TGTGCCAGCAGCTCAAAATCAGGGTTGGAGACCCAGTACTTC. Translating it yields CASSSKSGLETQYF.

This chain links TRBV12-3 or TRBV12-4 with TRBJ2-5; 7 bases match TRBD2. The junction had 17 bases not matched to a gene; V was cut back by 10 bases and J by 3 bases. The CDR3 has 16 residues. CDR3 residues: CANSPPAGRLEETQYF. The CDR3 region has the DNA TGTGCCAACAGCCCGCCAGCGGGAAGGTTAGAAGAGACCCAGTACTTC.

In the case of this clonotype: Given a much more abundant clone one base away, this may be a read error. V is TRBV7-3 and J is TRBJ1-6; TRBD1 might be the D (6 bases). Germline assignment: CDR1 SGHTA and CDR2 FQGTGA. The CDR3 sequence is 15 residues long. CDR3 in DNA: TGTGACAGCAGCTTAACTATACAGGGCGATTCACCCCTCCACTTT. Translation gives CDSSLTIQGDSPLHF.

The chain links TRBV7-9 to TRBJ2-7; D may be TRBD1 (6 bases). The CDR3 is made up of 14 amino acids. Germline V gives CDR1 SEHNR, CDR2 FQNEAQ (reference sequence). The V end lost 5 bases, the J end lost 5 bases, and 16 bases lay between the germline ends. For the CDR3, the DNA is TGTGCCAGCAGCCCTACAGGGTCGGCCCACGAGCAGTACTTC. It translates to CASSPTGSAHEQYF.

Notes on this clonotype: One end of the junction is discordant with germline, which a read error may explain. The chain links TRBV5-1 to TRBJ1-1; maybe TRBD1 (6 bases). This CDR3 has 15 residues. CDR1 SGHRS and CDR2 YFSETQ come from the germline V gene. The CDR3 spells CASSQGRGGNTEAFF. DNA of the CDR3: TGTGCCAGCAGCCAAGGCAGGGGTGGGAACACTGAAGCTTTCTTT.

This clonotype was seen ten or more times. The CDR3 sequence is CASSPRAEGETQYF. DNA for the CDR3: TGTGCCAGCAGTCCCCGGGCCGAGGGGGAGACCCAGTACTTC. The J gene is TRBJ2-5, the V gene TRBV12-3 or TRBV12-4, with D tentatively TRBD1 or TRBD2 (5 bases each). V lost 5 bases and J 5 bases, leaving 15 bases between the germline ends. The length of the CDR3 is 14 residues.

The chain employs TRBV25-1 and TRBJ2-3, with a tentative D call TRBD2 (6 bases). This CDR3 has 11 amino acids. Germline V CDR1 and CDR2: MGHDK, SYGVNS. Trimming stripped 8 bases from V and 9 bases from J, with 12 bases between. The CDR3: CASAMGGTQYF. The CDR3 DNA reads as TGTGCCAGCGCAATGGGAGGCACGCAGTATTTT. The whole variable domain, remainder taken from reference TRBV25-1 and TRBJ2-3, is EADIYQTPRYLVIGTGKKITLECSQTMGHDKMYWYQQDPGMELHLIHYSYGVNSTEKGDLSSESTVSRIRTEHFPLTLESARPSHTSQYLCASAMGGTQYFGPGTRLTVL.

The chain links TRBV25-1 to TRBJ1-2; D not resolved. Germline values: CDR1 MGHDK, CDR2 SYGVNS. The CDR3 is 12 amino acids. The DNA for the CDR3 is TGTGCTAGTTACCCGGGTGACTATGGCTACACCTTC. As protein: CASYPGDYGYTF.

V usage is TRBV12-3 or TRBV12-4 and J usage is TRBJ1-2, with TRBD1 matching 7 bases. The V gene end was trimmed by 10 bases and the J gene end by 8 bases; junction bases not matched to a gene: 16. The CDR3 has 14 residues. The CDR3 spells CATEARTGVDGYTF. CDR3 DNA sequence: TGTGCCACCGAGGCGAGAACAGGGGTCGACGGCTACACCTTC.

This clonotype was detected a few times. This sequence joins TRBV7-8 and TRBJ2-2; TRBD2 matches 9 bases. Germline lookup yields CDR1 SGHVS and CDR2 FQNEAQ. V lost 5 bases to trimming and J lost 2 bases; unmatched junction nucleotides: 9. This CDR3 region has 17 residues. CDR3 sequence: CASSNSPSGINTGELFF. Written as DNA, the CDR3 is TGTGCCAGCAGCAACAGTCCTAGCGGGATCAACACCGGGGAGCTGTTTTTT. The full variable domain, in which reference TRBV7-8 and TRBJ2-2 provide the parts outside the CDR3, is GAGVSQSPRYKVAKRGQDVALRCDPISGHVSLFWYQQALGQGPEFLTYFQNEAQLDKSGLPSDRFFAERPEGSVSTLKIQRTQQEDSAVYLCASSNSPSGINTGELFFGEGSRLTVL.

This clonotype was detected ten times or more. The J gene is TRBJ1-2, the V gene TRBV2; 7 nucleotides line up with TRBD1. Germline loops: CDR1 SNHLY, CDR2 FYNNEI. Losses at the gene ends were 8 bases for V and 7 bases for J; bases not matched to a gene: 4. This CDR3 has 11 residues. CDR3 in DNA: TGTGCCAGCCGGGGGACAGTTGGCTACACCTTC. Its protein is CASRGTVGYTF.

This chain joins TRBV7-2 and TRBJ1-2; 7 nucleotides line up with TRBD1. The CDR3 covers 14 residues. Germline CDR1 and CDR2: SGHTA and FQGNSA. V lost 5 bases and J lost 2; bases outside the gene matches: 5. In DNA, the CDR3 is TGTGCCAGCAGCCCGGGAGGGGGCAACTATGGCTACACCTTC. Translation gives CASSPGGGNYGYTF.

The rearrangement links TRBV15 to TRBJ1-2; D unclear. The CDR3 loop spans 14 amino acids. Germline V CDR1 and CDR2: LNHNV, YYDKDF (reference sequence). Trimming pared 4 bases from V and 4 bases from J, leaving 13 bases between. The CDR3: CATSMTGYGYGYTF. The CDR3, as DNA: TGTGCCACCAGCATGACTGGCTACGGCTATGGCTACACCTTC.

As to this clonotype: Because it lacks the conserved phenylalanine or tryptophan at the end, this CDR3 is likely a read error. This chain connects TRBV24-1 to TRBJ1-2; no clear D gene. CDR1 KGHDR and CDR2 SFDVKD come from the germline V gene. V lost 5 bases, J lost 8 bases, and 8 bases lay in between. This CDR3 has 11 amino acids. The CDR3 region has the DNA TGTGCCACCAGTGCCGGGGAAGGCTACACCCTC. It yields the protein CATSAGEGYTL.

V and J are TRBV15 and TRBJ2-1, with TRBD2 matching 8 bases. V trimming: 3 bases; J trimming: 5 bases; junction bases outside the gene matches: 12. Germline V gene lookup returns CDR1 LNHNV and CDR2 YYDKDF (reference sequence). This CDR3 has 17 residues. The CDR3 loop reads CATSRYYHSGTDNEQFF. For the CDR3, the DNA is TGTGCCACCAGCAGGTACTACCATAGCGGGACCGACAATGAGCAGTTCTTC.

Concerning this clonotype itself: Being one base from a much bigger clone, this may be a read error. The chain is built from TRBV24-1 and TRBJ1-2, with 11 bases identical to TRBD1. Germline values: CDR1 KGHDR, CDR2 SFDVKD. This CDR3 region has 14 residues. V lost 7 bases and J lost 7; bases outside the gene matches: 7. The CDR3 here is CATSDGQGAFGYTF. The DNA for the CDR3 is TGTGCCACCAGCGATGGACAGGGGGCTTTTGGCTACACCTTC.